These 9 T cell receptor beta chains were all obtained from the same sample, sequenced in a study of T cell responses to AZD1222 COVID-19 vaccine. Generated by immunoSEQ multiplex PCR, the TCRdb table keeps only in-frame clones and is missing some. The sample includes tens of thousands of clones, approximately 89% of them seen just once. The starting material was peripheral blood, obtained 28 days after the second AZD1222 dose. The receptors stem from an adult who received the AZD1222 COVID-19 vaccine.

The chain links TRBV7-9 to TRBJ2-1, with D tentatively TRBD1 or TRBD2 (5 bases each). Trimming took off 3 bases at V and 2 bases at J, with 5 bases between the two ends. The germline V gene encodes CDR1 SEHNR and CDR2 FQNEAQ (reference sequence). This CDR3 region has 13 residues. Here the CDR3 reads CASSLGAYNEQFF. The DNA of the CDR3 is TGTGCCAGCAGCTTGGGGGCCTACAATGAGCAGTTCTTC. The variable domain in full, completed from reference TRBV7-9 and TRBJ2-1, reads DTGVSQNPRHKITKRGQNVTFRCDPISEHNRLYWYRQTLGQGPEFLTYFQNEAQLEKSRLLSDRFSAERPKGSFSTLEIQRTEQGDSAMYLCASSLGAYNEQFFGPGTRLTVL.

The rearrangement uses TRBV7-3 and TRBJ1-1; TRBD1 is a possible D gene (5 bases). The CDR3 is made up of 13 amino acids. Germline-derived CDR1 and CDR2 are SGHTA and FQGTGA. V dropped 1 base and J dropped 6 bases, with 9 bases sitting between them. CDR3 DNA sequence: TGTGCCAGCAGCTTAAAGAGGGGTGCTGAAGCTTTCTTT. Its protein is CASSLKRGAEAFF.

The chain employs TRBV18 and TRBJ2-1; D is possibly TRBD2 (6 bases). V was trimmed by 3 bases and J by 13 bases, leaving 16 bases between them. CDR3 length: 13 residues. Germline V gene sequence: CDR1 KGHSH, CDR2 LQKENI. The CDR3 DNA reads TGTGCCAGCTCACCTCAACGGGGGTATCGACAGTTCTTC. It translates to CASSPQRGYRQFF.

The DNA for the CDR3 is TGTGCCAGCTCCCGCCGAGATGGCTACACCTTC. Protein: CASSRRDGYTF. This rearrangement joins TRBV9 to TRBJ1-2; D is unclear. Trimming cost V 7 bases and J 6 bases, with 10 bases left between them. This CDR3 has 11 residues. Germline assignment: CDR1 SGDLS and CDR2 YYNGEE.

The J gene is TRBJ1-2, the V gene TRBV20-1; weak D call: TRBD1 (5 bases). The CDR3 covers 11 residues. V gave up 6 bases and J gave up 6 bases, with 11 bases separating them. Germline lookup yields CDR1 DFQATT and CDR2 SNEGSKA (reference sequence). CDR3 residues: CSAMGGDGYTF. In nucleotides, the CDR3 is TGCAGTGCCATGGGGGGGGATGGCTACACCTTC.

This CDR3 is CATSDPGQVGTDTQYF. CDR3 coding DNA: TGTGCCACCAGTGACCCAGGACAGGTCGGCACAGATACGCAGTATTTT. The chain carries TRBV24-1 and TRBJ2-3, with 7 nucleotides matching TRBD1. The CDR3 runs 16 residues. Germline loops: CDR1 KGHDR, CDR2 SFDVKD. V lost 4 bases, J lost 1 base, and 7 bases stayed unmatched.

The DNA of the CDR3 is TGTGCCCGCCGACAGGGGAACTACGAGCAGTACGTC. Encoded protein: CARRQGNYEQYV. This chain links TRBV11-1 with TRBJ2-7; 8 nucleotides align to TRBD1. Germline CDR1 and CDR2: SGHAT and FQDESV (reference sequence). Trimming at V came to 11 bases and at J to 3 bases, leaving 6 bases not matched to a gene. The CDR3 sequence is 12 residues long.

Here the CDR3 DNA reads TGTGCCAGCAGCAGAAGACTAGCGGGGGGATACAATGAGCAGTTCTTC. Translated: CASSRRLAGGYNEQFF. The chain couples TRBV5-4 to TRBJ2-1; 13 nucleotides line up with TRBD2. CDR1 and CDR2 (germline): SGHNT, YYREEE (reference sequence). Unmatched junction bases numbered 5, after V lost 4 bases and J lost 4 bases. The CDR3 runs to 16 residues.

The V gene is TRBV2, the J gene TRBJ1-1, with D unresolved. Germline loops: CDR1 SNHLY, CDR2 FYNNEI. Trimming stripped 0 bases from V and 10 bases from J, with 6 bases between. The CDR3 is 11 amino acids. CDR3 bases: TGTGCCAGCAGTGAAGCGGGGTTAGCTTTCTTT. It codes for CASSEAGLAFF.